This TCR beta chain originates from a study of early T cells in non-severe SARS-CoV-2 infection. Across the whole study: The authors sequenced bulk RNA from unsorted whole blood, leaving chains unpaired.

The CDR3 is 20 residues long. This clonotype appeared once. Antigen specificity is unknown. Each single cDNA molecule received a unique molecular identifier. TCRdb re-called the 5' RACE reads through MiXCR, storing one row per CDR3 protein. The sample holds tens of thousands of distinct CDR3 sequences, roughly 12% seen once. Findings and caveats of the study: A preference for anti-spike CD8 responses marked VDJdb matching, which missed private and CD4 specificities.

The source was whole blood, collected at baseline. This rearrangement joins TRBV12-2 to TRBJ2-7; whether TRBD1, the table's D call, matches the DNA was not checked. TRBV12-2 is a pseudogene locus. The clonotype was recovered from an adult who was a healthcare worker with PCR-confirmed SARS-CoV-2 infection or an uninfected control (not recorded which). This CDR3 is CASRLDFYPWQGGQDYEQYF. The CDR3 nucleotides read TGTGCAAGTCGCTTAGATTTCTACCCGTGGCAGGGCGGCCAGGACTACGAGCAGTACTTC.